Described below is a single TCR beta chain sequence and its context. This CDR3 has 13 amino acids. The germline V gene has CDR1 SNHLY and CDR2 FYNNEI. V was trimmed by 5 bases and J by 5 bases, leaving 13 bases between them. The data belong to a study of T cell responses to AZD1222 COVID-19 vaccine. Using immunoSEQ multiplex PCR, the repertoire was profiled, and TCRdb retains in-frame clones only, with some absent. The sample consists of around 95,000 clones, about 88% of them appearing once. Sample: peripheral blood, taken on day 0 of AZD1222 vaccination. The receptor comes from an adult in good health. V and J are TRBV2 and TRBJ2-7, with D possibly being TRBD2 (6 bases). CDR3 nucleotides: TGTGCCAGCAGTCCTCTGGGACTCGACGAGCAGTACTTC. Its protein product is CASSPLGLDEQYF.